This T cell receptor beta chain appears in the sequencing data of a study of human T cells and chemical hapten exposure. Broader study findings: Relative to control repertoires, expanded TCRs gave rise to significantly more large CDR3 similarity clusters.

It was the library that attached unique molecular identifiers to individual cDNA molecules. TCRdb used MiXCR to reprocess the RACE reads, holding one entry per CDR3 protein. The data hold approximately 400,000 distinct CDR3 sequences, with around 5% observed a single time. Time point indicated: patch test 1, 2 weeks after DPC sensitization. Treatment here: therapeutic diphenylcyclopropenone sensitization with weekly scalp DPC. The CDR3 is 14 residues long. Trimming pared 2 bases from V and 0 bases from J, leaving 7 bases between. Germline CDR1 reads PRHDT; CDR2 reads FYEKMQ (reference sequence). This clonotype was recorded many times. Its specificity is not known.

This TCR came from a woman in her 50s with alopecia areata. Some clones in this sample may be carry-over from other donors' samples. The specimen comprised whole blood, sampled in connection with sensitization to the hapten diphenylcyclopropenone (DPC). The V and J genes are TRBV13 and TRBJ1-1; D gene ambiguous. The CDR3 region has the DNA TGTGCCAGCAGCTTAACAGCCATGAACACTGAAGCTTTCTTT. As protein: CASSLTAMNTEAFF.